This is a list of T cell receptor beta chains from one sample in a study of vaccination and CD4 T cells after COVID-19. TCRdb recomputed calls from the PCR reads with MiXCR, one row per CDR3 protein. The table has about 11,000 distinct CDR3 sequences, over 55% seen once; the top ten hold approximately 20%. No antigen is known for these receptors. What was sequenced was CD4+ T cells from blood, cultured in vitro. The receptor set was obtained from a human donor who had recovered from COVID-19. Each CDR3 is given without its conserved first and last residue. Part of the rows lack a size; the others show once, few, many or a class for expanded clones.

abundance: -
j_gene: TRBJ2-1
v_gene: TRBV5-1
CDR3aa: ASSGQRGGHSEQF

abundance: -
j_gene: TRBJ2-2
v_gene: TRBV15
CDR3aa: ATGNPGSMAGELF

abundance: -
j_gene: TRBJ2-3
v_gene: TRBV20-1
CDR3aa: SAPPSGGGAGDTQY

abundance: -
j_gene: TRBJ2-5
v_gene: TRBV25-1
CDR3aa: ASAPRGGRGETQY

abundance: -
j_gene: TRBJ2-1
v_gene: TRBV7-9
CDR3aa: ASSLGWLAGQGHNEQF

abundance: -
j_gene: TRBJ1-3
v_gene: TRBV21-1
CDR3aa: ASSKFPGASGNTIY

abundance: few
j_gene: TRBJ2-2
v_gene: TRBV29-1
CDR3aa: SVEDSPGTGPRGTGELF

abundance: -
j_gene: TRBJ2-2
v_gene: TRBV12-3/TRBV12-4
CDR3aa: ASSLGRRVTGELF

abundance: -
j_gene: TRBJ1-5
v_gene: TRBV4-1
CDR3aa: ASSQDPGPAYQPQH

abundance: -
j_gene: TRBJ2-5
v_gene: TRBV27
CDR3aa: ASSLVNQGGETQY

abundance: -
j_gene: TRBJ2-2
v_gene: TRBV11-2
CDR3aa: ASSSLYGQGNTGELF

abundance: few
j_gene: TRBJ1-1
v_gene: TRBV12-3/TRBV12-4
CDR3aa: ASTGTANLVNTEAF

abundance: -
j_gene: TRBJ2-7
v_gene: TRBV30
CDR3aa: AWLSRDRGLEQY

abundance: -
j_gene: TRBJ1-1
v_gene: TRBV30
CDR3aa: AWSVPEAGNTEAF

abundance: -
j_gene: TRBJ1-5
v_gene: TRBV30
CDR3aa: AWSAGVNQPQH

abundance: -
j_gene: TRBJ2-5
v_gene: TRBV5-1
CDR3aa: ASSLLAGRGETQY

abundance: -
j_gene: TRBJ1-1
v_gene: TRBV6-2/TRBV6-3
CDR3aa: ASSRQGAGTEAF

abundance: -
j_gene: TRBJ1-1
v_gene: TRBV27
CDR3aa: ASSLSRSTEAF

abundance: few
j_gene: TRBJ1-2
v_gene: TRBV20-1
CDR3aa: SAPVQGITNYGYT

abundance: -
j_gene: TRBJ2-2
v_gene: TRBV10-1
CDR3aa: ASSEDGTGTGELF

abundance: few
j_gene: TRBJ1-5
v_gene: TRBV6-2/TRBV6-3
CDR3aa: ASSQIGPQH

abundance: -
j_gene: TRBJ1-2
v_gene: TRBV27
CDR3aa: ASSLMDYGYT

abundance: -
j_gene: TRBJ2-5
v_gene: TRBV11-3
CDR3aa: ASSLGVLSWEEETQY

abundance: -
j_gene: TRBJ2-7
v_gene: TRBV2
CDR3aa: ASRVQSSYEQY

abundance: -
j_gene: TRBJ2-5
v_gene: TRBV15
CDR3aa: ATSRGSDQETQY

abundance: -
j_gene: TRBJ1-4
v_gene: TRBV10-2
CDR3aa: ASSENTGTIELF

abundance: few
j_gene: TRBJ1-2
v_gene: TRBV23-1
CDR3aa: ASSHRGQGRGIWGYT

abundance: -
j_gene: TRBJ2-3
v_gene: TRBV6-1
CDR3aa: ASSAGDWDTQY

abundance: -
j_gene: TRBJ2-7
v_gene: TRBV19
CDR3aa: ASSPQTGGLYEQY

abundance: once
j_gene: TRBJ1-1
v_gene: TRBV7-2
CDR3aa: ASSLVAGGNTEAF

abundance: -
j_gene: TRBJ1-1
v_gene: TRBV12-2
CDR3aa: ASRFPLSEKGIMNTEAF

abundance: few
j_gene: TRBJ2-6
v_gene: TRBV7-2
CDR3aa: ASSYTATGANVLT

abundance: -
j_gene: TRBJ2-2
v_gene: TRBV5-1
CDR3aa: ASSPGGVTIGELF

abundance: -
j_gene: TRBJ1-6
v_gene: TRBV5-4
CDR3aa: ASSSEQTGIINSPLH

abundance: -
j_gene: TRBJ1-1
v_gene: TRBV27
CDR3aa: ASSYSQGLTEAF

abundance: few
j_gene: TRBJ1-2
v_gene: TRBV7-8
CDR3aa: ASSSRADTRYGYT